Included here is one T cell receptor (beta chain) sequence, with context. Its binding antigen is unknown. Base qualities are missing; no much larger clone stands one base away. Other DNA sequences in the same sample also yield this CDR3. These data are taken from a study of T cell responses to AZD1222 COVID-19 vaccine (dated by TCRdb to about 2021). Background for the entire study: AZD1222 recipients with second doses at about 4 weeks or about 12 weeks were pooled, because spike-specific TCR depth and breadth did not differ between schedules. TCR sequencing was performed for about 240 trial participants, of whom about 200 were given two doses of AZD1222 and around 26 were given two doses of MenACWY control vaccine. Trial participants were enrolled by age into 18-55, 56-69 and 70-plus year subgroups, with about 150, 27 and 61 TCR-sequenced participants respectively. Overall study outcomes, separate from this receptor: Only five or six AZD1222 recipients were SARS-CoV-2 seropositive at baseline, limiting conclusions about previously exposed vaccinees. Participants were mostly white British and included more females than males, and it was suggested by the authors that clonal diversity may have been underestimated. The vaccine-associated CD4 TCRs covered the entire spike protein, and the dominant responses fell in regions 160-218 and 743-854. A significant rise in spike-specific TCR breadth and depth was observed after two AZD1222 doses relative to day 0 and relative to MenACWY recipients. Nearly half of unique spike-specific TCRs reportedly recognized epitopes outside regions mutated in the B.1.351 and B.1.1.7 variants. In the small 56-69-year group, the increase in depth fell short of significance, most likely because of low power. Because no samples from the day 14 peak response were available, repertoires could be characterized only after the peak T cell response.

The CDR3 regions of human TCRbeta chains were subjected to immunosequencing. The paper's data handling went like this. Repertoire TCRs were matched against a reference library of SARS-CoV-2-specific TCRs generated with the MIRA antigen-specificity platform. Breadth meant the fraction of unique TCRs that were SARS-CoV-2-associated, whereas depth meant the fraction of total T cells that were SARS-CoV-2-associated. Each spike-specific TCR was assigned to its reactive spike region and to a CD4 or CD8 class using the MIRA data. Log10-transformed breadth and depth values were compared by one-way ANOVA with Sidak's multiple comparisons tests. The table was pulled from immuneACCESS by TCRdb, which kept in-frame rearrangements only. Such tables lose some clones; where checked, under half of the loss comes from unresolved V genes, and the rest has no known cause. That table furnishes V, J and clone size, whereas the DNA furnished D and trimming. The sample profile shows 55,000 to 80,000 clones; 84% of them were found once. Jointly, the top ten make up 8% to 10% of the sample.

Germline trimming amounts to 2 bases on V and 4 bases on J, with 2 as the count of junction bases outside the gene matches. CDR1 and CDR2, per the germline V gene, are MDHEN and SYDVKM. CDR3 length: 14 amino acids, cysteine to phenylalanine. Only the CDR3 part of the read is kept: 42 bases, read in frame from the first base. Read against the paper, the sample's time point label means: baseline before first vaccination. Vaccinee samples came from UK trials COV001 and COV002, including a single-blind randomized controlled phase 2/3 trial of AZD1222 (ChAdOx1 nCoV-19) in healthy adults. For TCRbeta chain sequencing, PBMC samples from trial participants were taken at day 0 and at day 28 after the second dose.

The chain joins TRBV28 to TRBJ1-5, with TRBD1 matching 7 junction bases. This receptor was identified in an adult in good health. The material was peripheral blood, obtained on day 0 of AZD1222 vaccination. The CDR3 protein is CASSLATGNQPQHF. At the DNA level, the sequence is TGTGCCAGCAGTTTAGCGACAGGGAATCAGCCCCAGCATTTT.